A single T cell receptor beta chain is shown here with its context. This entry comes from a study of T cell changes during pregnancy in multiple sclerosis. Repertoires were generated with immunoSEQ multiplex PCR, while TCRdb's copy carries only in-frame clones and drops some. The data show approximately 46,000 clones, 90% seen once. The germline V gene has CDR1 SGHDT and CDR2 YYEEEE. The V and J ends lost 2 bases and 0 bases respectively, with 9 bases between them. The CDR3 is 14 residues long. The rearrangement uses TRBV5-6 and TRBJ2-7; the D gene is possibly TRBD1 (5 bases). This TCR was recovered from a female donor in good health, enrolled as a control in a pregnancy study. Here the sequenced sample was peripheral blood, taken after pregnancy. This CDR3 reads CASSFGAFSYEQYF. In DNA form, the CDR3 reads TGTGCCAGCAGCTTTGGGGCCTTCTCCTACGAGCAGTACTTC.